This TCR beta chain was obtained from a study of early stage breast cancer tumors. Sequencing used immunoSEQ multiplex PCR; TCRdb keeps in-frame clones, though not all of them. The sample lists about 6,000 clones; about 73% were seen once. This clonotype was obtained from a person aged 70 to 85 with breast cancer. Sequenced: normal breast tissue next to the tumor.

The CDR3 region is CASGSSGLTDTQYF. The DNA for the CDR3 is TGTGCTAGTGGTTCTAGCGGTCTCACAGATACGCAGTATTTT. The chain joins TRBV12-5 to TRBJ2-3; 7 bases align to TRBD2. Trimming removed 4 bases from V and 2 bases from J; junction bases left unmatched: 3. CDR1 and CDR2 (germline): LGHNT, FRNRAP. The length of the CDR3 is 14 residues.